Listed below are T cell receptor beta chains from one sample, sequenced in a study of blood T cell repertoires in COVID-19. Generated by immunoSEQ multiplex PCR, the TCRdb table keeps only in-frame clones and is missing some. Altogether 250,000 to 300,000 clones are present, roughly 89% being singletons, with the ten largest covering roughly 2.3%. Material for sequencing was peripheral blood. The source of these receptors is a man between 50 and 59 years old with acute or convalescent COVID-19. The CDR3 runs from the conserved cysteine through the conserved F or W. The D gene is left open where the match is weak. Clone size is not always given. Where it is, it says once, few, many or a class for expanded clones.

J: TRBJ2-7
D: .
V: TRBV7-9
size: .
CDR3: CASSLAEGSSHEQYF
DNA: TGTGCCAGCAGCTTAGCGGAGGGGAGCTCCCACGAGCAGTACTTC

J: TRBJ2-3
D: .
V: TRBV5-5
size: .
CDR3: CASTLLPQASSTDTQYF
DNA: TGTGCCAGCACCTTGCTCCCTCAGGCATCTAGCACAGATACGCAGTATTTT

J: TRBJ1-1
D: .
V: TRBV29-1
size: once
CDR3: CSVDRDTEAFF
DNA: TGCAGCGTTGACAGGGACACTGAAGCTTTCTTT

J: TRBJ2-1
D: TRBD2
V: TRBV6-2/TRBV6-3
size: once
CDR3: CASSPPDRAGDEQFF
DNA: TGTGCCAGCAGTCCCCCGGACAGAGCGGGGGATGAGCAGTTCTTC

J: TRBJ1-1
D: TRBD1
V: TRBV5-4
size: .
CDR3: CASSWDRGNTEAFF
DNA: TGTGCCAGCAGCTGGGACAGGGGCAACACTGAAGCTTTCTTT

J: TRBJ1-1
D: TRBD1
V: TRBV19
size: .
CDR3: CASSIPRTGQIQAFF
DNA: TGTGCCAGTAGTATCCCCCGGACAGGGCAAATCCAAGCTTTCTTT

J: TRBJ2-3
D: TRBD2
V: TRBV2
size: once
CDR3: CASSGLAGTRDTQYF
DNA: TGTGCCAGCAGCGGACTAGCGGGGACCCGCGATACGCAGTATTTT

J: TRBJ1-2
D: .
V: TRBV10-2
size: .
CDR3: CASSEQGLRGYTF
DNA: TGCGCCAGCAGTGAGCAAGGTTTGCGGGGCTACACCTTC

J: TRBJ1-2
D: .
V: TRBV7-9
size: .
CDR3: CASSTDMGGYGYTF
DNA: TGTGCCAGCAGCACTGACATGGGAGGCTATGGCTACACCTTC

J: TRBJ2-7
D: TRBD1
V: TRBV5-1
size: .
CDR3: CASSPNRGLTREQYF
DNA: TGCGCCAGCAGCCCTAACAGGGGGCTTACGAGGGAGCAGTACTTC

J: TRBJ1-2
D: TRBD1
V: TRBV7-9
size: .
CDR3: CASSRTGQVYTF
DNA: TGTGCCAGCAGCCGAACGGGACAGGTCTACACCTTC

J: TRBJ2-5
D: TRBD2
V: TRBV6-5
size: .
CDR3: CASSYKAGGPETQYF
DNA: TGTGCCAGCAGTTACAAAGCGGGGGGGCCGGAGACCCAGTACTTC

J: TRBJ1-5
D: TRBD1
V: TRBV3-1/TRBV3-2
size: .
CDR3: CASSSGTGGNQPQHF
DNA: TGTGCCAGCAGCTCAGGGACAGGGGGAAATCAGCCCCAGCATTTT

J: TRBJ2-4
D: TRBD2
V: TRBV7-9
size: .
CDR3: CASTPREGENIQYF
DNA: TGTGCCAGCACCCCCCGGGAGGGTGAAAACATTCAGTACTTC

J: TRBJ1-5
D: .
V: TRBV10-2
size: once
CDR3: CASNRGAREGPQHF
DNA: TGCGCCAGCAACCGGGGGGCCCGGGAGGGGCCCCAGCATTTT

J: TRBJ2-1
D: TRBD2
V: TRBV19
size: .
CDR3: CASSTTGTRLILFF
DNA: TGTGCCAGTAGTACAACCGGGACTAGGCTAATTCTGTTCTTC

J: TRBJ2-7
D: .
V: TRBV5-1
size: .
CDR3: CASSSPRGDYEQYF
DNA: TGCGCCAGCAGCTCCCCCCGGGGTGATTACGAGCAGTACTTC

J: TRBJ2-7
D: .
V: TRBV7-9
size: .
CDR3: CASSKYEKAHEQYF
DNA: TGTGCCAGCAGTAAGTACGAAAAAGCCCACGAGCAGTACTTC

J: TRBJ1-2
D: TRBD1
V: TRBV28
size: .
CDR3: CASSGGQGSFGYTF
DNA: TGTGCCAGCAGTGGGGGACAGGGGAGTTTTGGCTACACCTTC

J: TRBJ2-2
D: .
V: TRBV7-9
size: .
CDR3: CASSLVGRGTGELFF
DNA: TGTGCCAGCAGCTTAGTCGGGCGGGGCACCGGGGAGCTGTTTTTT

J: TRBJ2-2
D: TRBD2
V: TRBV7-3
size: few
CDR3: CASSLIPLGGMNTGELFF
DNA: TGTGCCAGCAGCTTAATCCCTTTGGGGGGGATGAACACCGGGGAGCTGTTTTTT

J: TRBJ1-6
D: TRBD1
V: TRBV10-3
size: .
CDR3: CAISESGTGGSPLHF
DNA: TGTGCCATCAGTGAGTCCGGGACAGGGGGTTCACCCCTCCACTTT

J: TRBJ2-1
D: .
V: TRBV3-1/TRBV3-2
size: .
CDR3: CASSQARFSYNEQFF
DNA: TGTGCCAGCAGCCAGGCTAGGTTTTCCTACAATGAGCAGTTCTTC

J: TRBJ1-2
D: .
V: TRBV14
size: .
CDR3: CASSDLRGGSYGYTF
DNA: TGTGCCAGCAGCGACCTTCGGGGGGGGAGCTATGGCTACACCTTC

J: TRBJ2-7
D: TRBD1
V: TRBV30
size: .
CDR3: CAWTRTGGNGYEQYF
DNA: TGTGCCTGGACTCGTACAGGGGGCAATGGCTACGAGCAGTACTTC

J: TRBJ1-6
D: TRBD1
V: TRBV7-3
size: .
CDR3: CASSEQGDSPLHF
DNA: TGTGCCAGCAGCGAACAGGGGGATTCACCCCTCCACTTT

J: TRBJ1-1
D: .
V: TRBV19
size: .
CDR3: CASSTAGNTEAFF
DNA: TGTGCCAGTAGCACCGCGGGGAACACTGAAGCTTTCTTT

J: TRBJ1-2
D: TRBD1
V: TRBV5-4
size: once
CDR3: CASSAPRDRDVDGYTF
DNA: TGTGCCAGCAGCGCCCCCCGGGACAGGGATGTAGATGGCTACACCTTC

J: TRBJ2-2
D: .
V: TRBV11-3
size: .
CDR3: CASSFSQFTGELFF
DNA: TGTGCCAGCAGCTTCTCACAGTTCACCGGGGAGCTGTTTTTT

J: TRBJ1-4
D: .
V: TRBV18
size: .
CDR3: CASSPSTDEKLFF
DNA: TGTGCCAGCTCACCGTCGACAGATGAAAAACTGTTTTTT

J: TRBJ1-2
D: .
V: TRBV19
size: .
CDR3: CASSITMLAYGYTF
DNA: TGTGCCAGTAGTATCACGATGTTGGCCTATGGCTACACCTTC

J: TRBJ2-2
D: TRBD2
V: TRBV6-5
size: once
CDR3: CASSPGGAVSGELFF
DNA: TGTGCCAGCAGTCCCGGGGGGGCCGTATCCGGGGAGCTGTTTTTT

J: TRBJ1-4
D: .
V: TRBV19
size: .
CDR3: CASSIGPLLLPSEKLFF
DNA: TGTGCCAGTAGTATAGGGCCCCTGCTGTTACCCTCTGAAAAACTGTTTTTT

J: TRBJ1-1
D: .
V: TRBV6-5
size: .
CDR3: CASRPIGSPAEAFF
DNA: TGTGCCAGCAGGCCGATAGGGAGTCCCGCTGAAGCTTTCTTT

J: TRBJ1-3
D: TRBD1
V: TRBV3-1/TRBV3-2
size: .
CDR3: CASSRSDRGSGNTIYF
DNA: TGTGCCAGCAGCCGCTCGGACAGGGGGTCTGGAAACACCATATATTTT

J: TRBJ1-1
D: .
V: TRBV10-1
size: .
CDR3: CASSQAIYREAFF
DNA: TGCGCCAGCAGCCAGGCCATCTATCGGGAAGCTTTCTTT

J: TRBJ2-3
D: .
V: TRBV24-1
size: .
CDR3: CATSGMGPIDTQYF
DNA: TGTGCCACCAGTGGAATGGGCCCTATAGATACGCAGTATTTT

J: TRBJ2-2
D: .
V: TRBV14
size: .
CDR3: CASSLQGWTGELFF
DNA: TGTGCCAGCAGCCTACAGGGCTGGACCGGGGAGCTGTTTTTT

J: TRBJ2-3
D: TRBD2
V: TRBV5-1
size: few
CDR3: CASSSTSGAKDTQYF
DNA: TGCGCCAGCAGCTCCACTAGCGGGGCTAAGGATACGCAGTATTTT

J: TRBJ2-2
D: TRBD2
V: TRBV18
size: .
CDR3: CASSPDGLAGGPWTGELFF
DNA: TGTGCCAGCTCACCCGACGGACTAGCGGGGGGGCCGTGGACCGGGGAGCTGTTTTTT